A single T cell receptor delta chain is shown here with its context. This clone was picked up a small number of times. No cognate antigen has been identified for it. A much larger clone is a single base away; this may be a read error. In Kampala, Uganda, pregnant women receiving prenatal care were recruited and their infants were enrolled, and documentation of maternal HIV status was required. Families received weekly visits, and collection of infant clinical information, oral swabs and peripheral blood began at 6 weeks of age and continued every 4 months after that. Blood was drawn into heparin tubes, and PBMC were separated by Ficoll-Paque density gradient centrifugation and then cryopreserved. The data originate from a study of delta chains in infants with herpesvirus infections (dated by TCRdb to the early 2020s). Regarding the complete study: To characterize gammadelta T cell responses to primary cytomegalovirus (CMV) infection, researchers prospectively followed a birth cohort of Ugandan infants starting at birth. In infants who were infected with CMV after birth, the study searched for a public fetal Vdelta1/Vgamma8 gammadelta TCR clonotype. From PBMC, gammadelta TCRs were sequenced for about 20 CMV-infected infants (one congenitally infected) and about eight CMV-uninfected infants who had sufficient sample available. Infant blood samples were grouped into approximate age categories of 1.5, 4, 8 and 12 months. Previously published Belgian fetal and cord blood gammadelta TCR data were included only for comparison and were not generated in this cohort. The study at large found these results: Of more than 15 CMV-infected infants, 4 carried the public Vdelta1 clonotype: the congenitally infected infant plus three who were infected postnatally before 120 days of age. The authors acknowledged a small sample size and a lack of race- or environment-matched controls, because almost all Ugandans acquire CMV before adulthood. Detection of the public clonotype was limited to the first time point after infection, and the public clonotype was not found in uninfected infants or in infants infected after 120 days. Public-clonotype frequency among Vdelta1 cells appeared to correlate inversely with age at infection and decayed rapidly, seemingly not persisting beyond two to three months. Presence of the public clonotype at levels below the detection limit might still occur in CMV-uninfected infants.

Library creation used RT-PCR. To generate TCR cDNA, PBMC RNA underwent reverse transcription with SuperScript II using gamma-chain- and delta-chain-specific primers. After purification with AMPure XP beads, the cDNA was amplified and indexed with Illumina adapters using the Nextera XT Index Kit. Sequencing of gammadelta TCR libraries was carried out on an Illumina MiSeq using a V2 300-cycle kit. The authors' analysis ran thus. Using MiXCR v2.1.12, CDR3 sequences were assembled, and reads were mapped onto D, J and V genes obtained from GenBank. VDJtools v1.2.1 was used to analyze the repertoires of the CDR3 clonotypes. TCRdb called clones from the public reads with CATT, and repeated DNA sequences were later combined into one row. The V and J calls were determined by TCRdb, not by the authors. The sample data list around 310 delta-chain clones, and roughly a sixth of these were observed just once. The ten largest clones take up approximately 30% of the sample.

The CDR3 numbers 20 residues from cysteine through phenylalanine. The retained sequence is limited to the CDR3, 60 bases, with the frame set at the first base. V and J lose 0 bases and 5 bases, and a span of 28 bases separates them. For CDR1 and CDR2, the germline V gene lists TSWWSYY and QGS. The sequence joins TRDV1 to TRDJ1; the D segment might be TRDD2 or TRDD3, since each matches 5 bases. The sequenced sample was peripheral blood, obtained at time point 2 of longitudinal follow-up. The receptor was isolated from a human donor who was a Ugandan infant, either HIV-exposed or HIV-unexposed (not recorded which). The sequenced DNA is TGTGCTCTTGGGGAACTATTGGGGTTCCCTTTCCCCTACTGGTCAGATAAACTCATCTTT. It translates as CALGELLGFPFPYWSDKLIF.